This TCR beta chain originates from a study of blood T cell repertoires in COVID-19. Background on the study: The cDNA or gDNA used as material had been derived from T cells, B-cell-depleted T cells, or PBMCs.

The germline V gene has CDR1 SQVTM and CDR2 ANQGSEA. There are 16 residues in the CDR3. With 3 bases removed from V and 1 base from J, the gap between germline ends came to 16 bases. Original analysis: Nucleated cell counts were estimated from reference gene primer amplification. The method was immunoSEQ multiplex PCR; TCRdb's version includes in-frame clones alone and lacks a portion of them. The DNA was the basis for D and trimming; V, J and clone size are from that table. The sample contains about 59,000 clones, roughly 89% of which appear only once. J is TRBJ2-1 and V is TRBV29-1; D is possibly TRBD2 (7 bases). The receptor was derived from a human donor in a cohort sampled during active COVID-19. Sequencing was performed on peripheral blood. CDR3 protein: CSVDDEGGGSYNEQFF. The CDR3 bases are TGCAGCGTTGATGACGAGGGAGGGGGATCCTACAATGAGCAGTTCTTC.